This note documents a single T cell receptor beta chain sequence. What it recognizes is unknown. This sample stems from a study of T cells in localized non-small cell lung cancer. Overall study results and limits: Median detection of top 100 tumor clones in adjacent lung was 55 to 60 clones. The highest T cell clonality was in uninvolved adjacent lung, above tumor.

The method was immunoSEQ multiplex PCR; TCRdb's version includes in-frame clones alone and lacks a portion of them. The sample has 30,000 or so clones, roughly 87% seen once. Sequencing was performed on peripheral blood, taken before any cancer treatment. The receptor was isolated from a male donor aged 60 or over with stage I lung adenocarcinoma.

CDR3 region: CASKTGGNTGELFF. CDR3 nucleotide sequence: TGCGCCAGCAAAACAGGGGGGAACACCGGGGAGCTGTTTTTT. V gene TRBV5-1 combines with J gene TRBJ2-2; 8 nucleotides line up with TRBD1. Germline CDR1 and CDR2: SGHRS and YFSETQ. The CDR3 totals 14 residues. V trimming: 6 bases; J trimming: 1 base; junction bases outside the gene matches: 2.